One T cell receptor beta chain is described in this entry. The data were produced by immunoSEQ multiplex PCR, yet TCRdb's version contains in-frame clones alone and is incomplete. This table has a few thousand clones, roughly 97% appearing once. The data are from a study of monozygotic twins with cystic fibrosis. This CDR3 is built from 16 residues. V was clipped by 5 bases and J by 2 bases, with 17 bases between them. Germline loops: CDR1 SGHDN, CDR2 FVKESK. The sequence was obtained from a boy between 2 and 10 years old with cystic fibrosis. Source material: blood. V and J are TRBV14 and TRBJ2-3, with D maybe TRBD2 (7 bases). CDR3 protein: CASSTGRRGPTDTQYF. The CDR3 bases are TGTGCCAGCAGCACAGGTCGGCGGGGGCCCACAGATACGCAGTATTTT.